Following are 32 T cell receptor beta chains from one sample sequenced in a study of CD4 and CD8 cells across lung adenocarcinoma regions. TCRdb re-called the PCR reads with MiXCR, one entry per CDR3 protein. The sample holds more than 9,000 distinct CDR3 sequences, roughly 48% seen once. Sequenced material: CD8+ T cells from the margin of a lung tumor. The receptors here all came from a female donor with lung adenocarcinoma. The CD4 and CD8 labels of this study may be unreliable.

This clonotype was observed many times. The chain employs TRBV12-3 or TRBV12-4 and TRBJ2-1; 7 nucleotides agree with TRBD2. Near its end, the DNA agrees better with TRBJ2-7, so the J call may be wrong. The length of the CDR3 is 13 residues. The CDR3 bases are TGTGCCAGCAGTTTTATTGGGGGGGGCGAGCAGTACTTC. Translation gives CASSFIGGGEQYF.

V and J are TRBV6-1 and TRBJ2-3; D is uncertain. The V end lost 4 bases, the J end lost 0 bases, and 5 bases lay between the germline ends. Germline values: CDR1 MNHNS, CDR2 SASEGT. This CDR3 comprises 13 residues. The CDR3 nucleotides are TGTGCCAGCAGTGGCCCCAGCACAGATACGCAGTATTTT. Amino acids: CASSGPSTDTQYF.

In this sample, this clonotype is medium-sized (0.01 to 0.1%). This chain joins TRBV10-3 and TRBJ2-3; TRBD1 aligns across 11 bases. This CDR3 has 14 residues. Germline CDR1 ENHRY, CDR2 SYGVKD. With V trimmed by 10 bases and J by 7 bases, 10 bases remained unmatched. Written as DNA, the CDR3 is TGTGCCACGCACCGGGACAGGGGGACGAATACGCAGTATTTT. Translated, it gives CATHRDRGTNTQYF.

This clonotype turned up a few times. This chain joins TRBV5-4 and TRBJ2-1; the D gene is possibly TRBD2 (6 bases). The better agreement between TRBJ2-5 and the DNA end casts doubt on the J call. Germline CDR1 and CDR2: SGHNT and YYREEE (reference sequence). The CDR3 is 15 residues long. CDR3 in DNA: TGTGCCAGCAGCTTAATAGCGGAATTTCAAGAGACCCAGTACTTC. Residues: CASSLIAEFQETQYF.

This clonotype occurred a few times. V and J are TRBV6-1 and TRBJ1-5; the D gene is possibly TRBD1 (6 bases). Germline V lookup: CDR1 MNHNS, CDR2 SASEGT. The V end was cut by 5 bases, the J end by 5 bases, with 7 bases between. The CDR3 runs to 12 residues. Here the CDR3 DNA reads TGTGCCAGCAGTACAGGGTATCAGCCCCAGCATTTT. It specifies CASSTGYQPQHF.

This clonotype has a single count. V gene TRBV10-2 combines with J gene TRBJ1-1; D is unresolved. The V end lost 1 base, the J end lost 5 bases, and 17 bases lay between the germline ends. CDR1 and CDR2 (germline): WSHSY, SAAADI. CDR3 length: 16 amino acids. The CDR3 DNA sequence: TGCGCCAGCAGTGAGTGGGAACAGACTTCGTGGACTGAAGCTTTCTTT. Translation: CASSEWEQTSWTEAFF.

On this clonotype: The final CDR3 position lacks the conserved phenylalanine or tryptophan, pointing to a likely read error. The chain is built from TRBV6-1 and TRBJ2-5, with D possibly matching TRBD1 (5 bases). Matching the DNA end better, TRBJ2-1 makes the J call doubtful. The CDR3 covers 15 residues. The germline V gene encodes CDR1 MNHNS and CDR2 SASEGT. The CDR3 bases are TGTGCCAGCATGCGAACTGGCAGGGCGCAAGAGACCCAGTTCTTG. Residues: CASMRTGRAQETQFL.

This chain connects TRBV27 to TRBJ2-3; D gene unclear. The V gene's germline CDR1 is MNHEY and CDR2 SMNVEV (reference sequence). Trimming left V 3 bases short and J 9 bases short, with 16 bases between. This CDR3 contains 14 residues. Here the CDR3 DNA reads TGTGCCAGCAGTTTGGGCGGTGTCCAAGAGACGCAGTATTTT. As protein: CASSLGGVQETQYF.

This clonotype has a handful of counts. The chain recombines TRBV25-1 with TRBJ2-1; D tentatively reads TRBD1 or TRBD2 (5 bases each). V was pared by 6 bases and J by 9 bases, with 12 bases between. CDR1 is MGHDK and CDR2 is SYGVNS in the germline V gene. The CDR3 is 12 residues long. CDR3 sequence reads: CASSEGTLEQFF. The CDR3 coding sequence is TGTGCCAGCAGCGAGGGGACGCTTGAGCAGTTCTTC.

By sample fraction, this clonotype is medium-sized. V is TRBV6-5 and J is TRBJ2-7; D not certain. Trimming shortened V by 2 bases and J by 0 bases, and 11 bases separated the two germline ends. Looked up from germline, CDR1 is MNHEY and CDR2 is SVGAGI. CDR3 length: 15 amino acids. Here the CDR3 reads CASSYIQDGSYEQYF. The DNA for the CDR3 is TGTGCCAGCAGTTACATTCAGGACGGCTCCTACGAGCAGTACTTC.

This clonotype was recorded only once. The gene calls are TRBV4-1 and TRBJ2-3; D possibly uses TRBD1 or TRBD2 (5 bases each). V dropped 1 base and J dropped 5 bases, with 22 bases sitting between them. Germline CDR1 reads MGHRA; CDR2 reads YSYEKL. CDR3 size: 18 residues. The CDR3 nucleotides are TGCGCCAGCAGCCAAGCAGACGGGGCCCTGGGAACCAAAGATACGCAGTATTTT. Its translation is CASSQADGALGTKDTQYF.

This clonotype came up a few times. This rearrangement joins TRBV7-6 to TRBJ2-3; D remains unclear. Judging by the DNA end, TRBJ2-1 fits better; the J call may be wrong. The CDR3 has 13 amino acids. CDR1 SGHVS and CDR2 FNYEAQ come from the germline V gene. CDR3 in amino acids: CASRGFNSFEQFF. The CDR3 region has the DNA TGTGCCAGCAGAGGGTTTAATAGCTTCGAGCAGTTCTTC.

Details on this clonotype: Relative to the germline gene, one junction end is altered; a read error may explain this. V and J are TRBV7-2 and TRBJ2-3; TRBD2 matches 9 bases. CDR1 and CDR2 from the germline V gene are SGHTA and FQGNSA. CDR3 size: 16 residues. The CDR3 bases are TGTGCCAGCAGCCTCTCGACTAGCGGAGCCAAAGATACGCAGTACTTT. The encoded protein is CASSLSTSGAKDTQYF. The full variable domain, with the rest looked up from reference TRBV7-2 and TRBJ2-3, is GAGVSQSPSNKVTEKGKDVELRCDPISGHTALYWYRQSLGQGLEFLIYFQGNSAPDKSGLPSDRFSAERTGGSVSTLTIQRTQQEDSAVYLCASSLSTSGAKDTQYFGPGTRLTVL.

This chain connects TRBV6-1 to TRBJ2-7; 8 bases line up with TRBD1. The V gene end was trimmed by 5 bases and the J gene end by 0 bases; junction bases not matched to a gene: 6. Germline loops: CDR1 MNHNS, CDR2 SASEGT. The CDR3 has 15 amino acids. In nucleotides, the CDR3 is TGTGCCAGCAGTCGCCGGGACAGGAGCTCCTACGAGCAGTACTTC. This gives the protein CASSRRDRSSYEQYF.

DNA for the CDR3: TGTGCCAGCAGTGATCCTAGCGGGGGCAATACGCAGTATTTT. Translation gives CASSDPSGGNTQYF. The chain employs TRBV12-3 or TRBV12-4 and TRBJ2-5, with 10 nucleotides matching TRBD2. The DNA end favors TRBJ2-3, so the J call may be wrong. The CDR3 runs to 14 residues.

Points on this clonotype: A read error may account for a junction end that differs from germline. The J gene is TRBJ2-3, the V gene TRBV6-1; 10 bases align to TRBD2. This CDR3 has 16 residues. Germline V CDR1 and CDR2: MNHNS, SASEGT. DNA of the CDR3: TGTGCCAGCAGGGAAAGCGGGGGGGGCAGGACAGATACCCAGTATTTT. It yields the protein CASRESGGGRTDTQYF.

V is TRBV6-5 and J is TRBJ2-5; the D is unclear. This CDR3 is 13 amino acids long. Per germline, CDR1 MNHEY and CDR2 SVGAGI. Trimming left V 4 bases short and J 1 base short, with 7 bases between. CDR3 in amino acids: CASSFAFQETQYF. CDR3 bases: TGTGCCAGCAGTTTTGCGTTCCAAGAGACCCAGTACTTC.

The chain is built from TRBV6-5 and TRBJ2-5; D may be TRBD2 (5 bases). The last part of the DNA fits TRBJ2-7 better; the J call may be wrong. The CDR3 covers 13 residues. Per germline, CDR1 MNHEY and CDR2 SVGAGI. The CDR3 region has the DNA TGTGCCAGCAGTTACAACGGGGATAACGAGCAGTACTTC. It codes for CASSYNGDNEQYF.

The V gene is TRBV4-2, the J gene TRBJ2-5; 14 bases match TRBD2. Germline trimming cut 1 base from V and 11 bases from J; bases unmatched to any gene: 21. The germline CDR1 and CDR2 sequences are LGHNA and YNFKEQ. The CDR3 contains 20 residues. In DNA, the CDR3 is TGTGCCAGCAGCCAAGGACTAGCGGGGGGGAGGGTCCGTGACAAAAACACTCAGTACTTC. It specifies CASSQGLAGGRVRDKNTQYF.

The chain couples TRBV5-1 to TRBJ2-3; a weak D match, TRBD1 (6 bases). Trimming removed 3 bases at V and 0 bases at J, with 11 bases between. CDR3 length equals 15 residues. CDR1 SGHRS and CDR2 YFSETQ come from the germline V gene. The chain's CDR3 is CASSYDRPSTDTQYF. For the CDR3, the DNA is TGCGCCAGCAGCTATGACAGGCCTAGCACAGATACGCAGTATTTT.

V is TRBV6-5 and J is TRBJ2-1; D uncertain. The end of the DNA is better explained by TRBJ2-5, so the J call may be wrong. This CDR3 is 13 amino acids long. Germline V CDR1 and CDR2: MNHEY, SVGAGI. CDR3 in DNA: TGTGCCAGCAGTTACGGGCCTGAAGAGACCCAGTACTTC. Protein sequence: CASSYGPEETQYF.

This clonotype occurred many times. J is TRBJ2-1 and V is TRBV18; TRBD1 is a possible D gene (6 bases). CDR1 and CDR2 from the germline V gene are KGHSH and LQKENI. CDR3 length: 20 amino acids. The V end lost 1 base, the J end lost 9 bases, and 31 bases lay between the germline ends. CDR3 bases: TGTGCCAGCTCACCACGCCTAAGTATTCTGGACAGCCGAACCAACGTTGAGCAGTTCTTC. Translating it yields CASSPRLSILDSRTNVEQFF.

A word on this clonotype: One end of the junction fails to match germline, which may point to a read error. The chain uses TRBV6-2 or TRBV6-3 and TRBJ2-3; TRBD1 matches at 8 bases. Per the germline V gene, CDR1 is MNHEY and CDR2 is SVGEGT. This CDR3 region has 18 residues. The CDR3 region is CAGTGRGLGGRDQDTQYF. In DNA form, the CDR3 reads TGTGCCGGTACCGGCAGGGGGCTAGGGGGCCGGGACCAAGATACCCAGTATTTC.

In this sample, this clonotype turned up many times. In DNA, the CDR3 is TGTGCCAGCAGCCCGACTAGCGGGGGTTACAATGAGCAGTTCTTC. Translated: CASSPTSGGYNEQFF. The V gene is TRBV12-3 or TRBV12-4, the J gene TRBJ2-1, with 12 bases fitting TRBD2. There are 15 residues in the CDR3. Germline trimming cut 6 bases from V and 4 bases from J; bases unmatched to any gene: 4.

The chain recombines TRBV14 with TRBJ2-1, with D perhaps TRBD2 (7 bases). Germline V CDR1 and CDR2: SGHDN, FVKESK. CDR3 size: 14 residues. V was pared by 5 bases and J by 4 bases, with 12 bases between. This chain's CDR3 is CASSSGGPYNEQFF. In DNA, the CDR3 is TGTGCCAGCAGCTCCGGGGGGCCATACAATGAGCAGTTCTTC.

There are many counts of this clonotype. One end of the junction fails to match germline, which may point to a read error. This chain connects TRBV6-5 to TRBJ1-1; D uncertain. CDR3 length equals 15 residues. Germline assignment: CDR1 MNHEY and CDR2 SVGAGI. The DNA of the CDR3 is TGTGCCAGCAGTTTCACCCACAGCCCGAACACTGGAGCTTTCTTT. It encodes CASSFTHSPNTGAFF.

By sample fraction, this clonotype is medium-sized (0.01 to 0.1%). The rearrangement uses TRBV6-1 and TRBJ2-5; perhaps TRBD1 as D (5 bases). The V and J ends lost 3 bases and 4 bases respectively, with 18 bases between them. The V gene's germline CDR1 is MNHNS and CDR2 SASEGT. The CDR3 has 16 residues. The CDR3 protein is CASSDALWGVAETQYF. Written as DNA, the CDR3 is TGTGCCAGCAGTGACGCCTTGTGGGGCGTTGCAGAGACCCAGTACTTC.

The rearrangement joins TRBV11-2 to TRBJ2-1; D not certain. The better agreement between TRBJ2-5 and the DNA end casts doubt on the J call. Germline V gene data show CDR1 as SGHAT and CDR2 as FQNNGV. CDR3 length equals 14 residues. The CDR3 DNA reads as TGTGCCAGCAGCTTAGATTGGGCTGTGGAGACCCAGTACTTC. Translation: CASSLDWAVETQYF.

To note about this clonotype: Since no conserved phenylalanine or tryptophan closes the CDR3, a read error is the likely cause. The DNA is omitted, as the CDR3 cannot be located on it reliably, and the CDR3 follows TCRdb's listing. The gene calls are TRBV4-1 and TRBJ2-5; the table's D call of TRBD1 was not tested on the DNA. The length of the CDR3 is 15 amino acids, counting both ends. CDR1 is MGHRA, CDR2 YSYEKL, per germline. The CDR3 sequence: CRHSQRNPRGGGPRA.

This clonotype was seen at least ten times. The genes are TRBV11-1 and TRBJ2-2; D remains ambiguous. Trimming cost V 2 bases and J 1 base, with 8 bases left between them. The length of the CDR3 is 15 residues. Germline V lookup: CDR1 SGHAT, CDR2 FQDESV (reference sequence). The CDR3 coding sequence is TGTGCCAGCAGCTTAAAGTGGGAGAACACCGGGGAGCTGTTTTTT. It codes for CASSLKWENTGELFF.

A word on this clonotype: Compared with germline, one end of the junction differs, possibly owing to a read error. The rearrangement joins TRBV10-2 to TRBJ2-3; D perhaps matches TRBD2 (6 bases). This CDR3 has 15 residues. Germline assignment: CDR1 WSHSY and CDR2 SAAADI. CDR3 nucleotides: TGCGCCAGGGGGGACGGGGCGGGGAGCAAAGATACCCAGTATTTC. This gives the protein CARGDGAGSKDTQYF.

This clonotype came up many times. The CDR3 here is CASSLDRETEAFF. The CDR3 DNA reads TGTGCCAGCAGCCTCGACAGGGAGACTGAAGCTTTCTTT. The gene calls are TRBV6-1 and TRBJ1-1; TRBD1 aligns across 7 bases. The V gene's germline CDR1 is MNHNS and CDR2 SASEGT. This CDR3 comprises 13 residues. V lost 6 bases and J lost 5; bases outside the gene matches: 6.